The 22 T cell receptor beta chains below were found in one sample sequenced in a study of circulating and synovial CD4+ cells in juvenile arthritis. TCRdb's table, derived via immunoSEQ multiplex PCR, lists solely in-frame clones and lacks some. The sample includes 15,000 to 20,000 clones, around nine tenths of them seen just once. The source material was CD4+ T cells from blood. These receptor sequences come from a human donor with juvenile idiopathic arthritis.

The sample holds one count of this clone. Other DNA variants within this sample encode the same CDR3. The V call is TRBV5-6, the J call TRBJ1-6, with TRBD1 matching 7 bases. The CDR3 loop spans 14 amino acids. Germline V CDR1 and CDR2: SGHDT, YYEEEE. After removal of 0 bases from V and 7 bases from J, the junction contained 1 base not matched to a gene. The CDR3 region has the DNA TGTGCCAGCAGCTTGGCAGGGGGGAATTCACCCCTCCACTTT. It encodes CASSLAGGNSPLHF.

V gene TRBV7-3 combines with J gene TRBJ2-1, with D unresolved. CDR3 length equals 14 residues. The germline V and J ends were trimmed by 8 bases and 6 bases, with 17 bases remaining between them. Germline-derived CDR1 and CDR2 are SGHTA and FQGTGA. CDR3 amino acids: CASVLWHQPNEQFF. The CDR3 DNA sequence: TGTGCCAGCGTGTTGTGGCACCAACCCAATGAGCAGTTCTTC.

This chain uses TRBV27 with TRBJ2-7; D may be TRBD1 (6 bases). CDR1 MNHEY and CDR2 SMNVEV come from the germline V gene (reference sequence). Trimming cost V 3 bases and J 4 bases, with 16 bases left between them. The CDR3 extends over 15 amino acids. CDR3 bases: TGTGCCAGCAGTTTCATCGAGACAGGTCGGTACGAGCAGTACTTC. This gives the protein CASSFIETGRYEQYF.

To note about this clone: Germline is not matched at one junction end, which may reflect a read error. V is TRBV7-2 and J is TRBJ1-3; the D is unclear. Germline-derived CDR1 and CDR2 are SGHTA and FQGNSA. The CDR3 is 12 residues long. CDR3: CASSLTGDTIYF. The CDR3 bases are TGTGCCAGCAGCTTAACTGGAGACACCATATATTTT.

The chain employs TRBV7-3 and TRBJ2-2; D unresolved. Trimming took 3 bases from V and 6 from J, leaving 8 bases between them. Germline V gives CDR1 SGHTA, CDR2 FQGTGA. The CDR3 has 13 amino acids. The CDR3 protein is CASSFLRSGELFF. In DNA form, the CDR3 reads TGTGCCAGCAGCTTTTTGAGATCCGGGGAGCTGTTTTTT.

This chain joins TRBV6-5 and TRBJ1-5; D gene uncertain. Trimming shortened V by 0 bases and J by 4 bases, and 10 bases separated the two germline ends. The CDR3 has 15 residues. Germline lookup yields CDR1 MNHEY and CDR2 SVGAGI. The CDR3 loop is CASSYSSTPNQPQHF. As DNA, the CDR3 is TGTGCCAGCAGTTACTCGTCTACGCCGAATCAGCCCCAGCATTTT.

This chain uses TRBV11-3 with TRBJ2-1; TRBD2 matches 12 bases. The CDR3 covers 16 residues. Germline V lookup: CDR1 SGHNT, CDR2 YENEEA. Trimming cost V 5 bases and J 12 bases; bases outside gene matches: 14. DNA for the CDR3: TGTGCCAGCAGCCCGGGGGGGGCTAGCGGGAGGGACGGGCAGTTCTTC. As protein: CASSPGGASGRDGQFF.

The chain is built from TRBV10-3 and TRBJ1-3; TRBD1 is a possible D gene (6 bases). This CDR3 spans 13 amino acids. V lost 8 bases and J lost 7, with 15 bases in between. Germline values: CDR1 ENHRY, CDR2 SYGVKD. Here the CDR3 DNA reads TGTGCCATCGCCGGGACAAATAGGAACACCATATATTTT. This gives the protein CAIAGTNRNTIYF.

The chain recombines TRBV2 with TRBJ2-3; 13 bases map to TRBD2. Germline lookup yields CDR1 SNHLY and CDR2 FYNNEI. The ends lost 6 bases at V and 3 bases at J; junction bases unmatched: 6. The CDR3 is 16 amino acids. CDR3 residues: CASRKGLAGSTDTQYF. As DNA, the CDR3 is TGTGCCAGCAGAAAGGGACTAGCGGGATCTACAGATACGCAGTATTTT. Using reference TRBV2 and TRBJ2-3 for the parts outside the CDR3, the full variable domain is EPEVTQTPSHQVTQMGQEVILRCVPISNHLYFYWYRQILGQKVEFLVSFYNNEISEKSEIFDDQFSVERPDGSNFTLKIRSTKLEDSAMYFCASRKGLAGSTDTQYFGPGTRLTVL.

The chain couples TRBV7-8 to TRBJ2-1, with 10 bases lining up with TRBD1. The CDR3 runs to 17 residues. Germline CDR1 reads SGHVS; CDR2 reads FQNEAQ. The J segment lost 0 bases and the V segment lost 4 bases, leaving 6 bases of the junction unmatched. This CDR3 is CASSSYRTGGSYNEQFF. DNA of the CDR3: TGTGCCAGCAGCTCGTACCGGACAGGGGGCTCCTACAATGAGCAGTTCTTC.

Here the CDR3 reads CASSIGQGAGYEQYF. The CDR3 DNA reads as TGTGCCAGTAGTATCGGACAGGGGGCGGGTTACGAGCAGTACTTC. The chain recombines TRBV19 with TRBJ2-7, with 11 bases aligning to TRBD1. Germline-derived CDR1 and CDR2 are LNHDA and SQIVND (reference sequence). V lost 3 bases, J lost 4 bases, and 5 bases stayed unmatched. The CDR3 length is 15 residues.

V usage is TRBV6-5 and J usage is TRBJ2-3; 8 nucleotides line up with TRBD2. The CDR3 runs 14 residues. After removal of 7 bases from V and 4 bases from J, the junction contained 7 bases not matched to a gene. CDR1 is MNHEY, CDR2 SVGAGI, per germline. CDR3 sequence: CASTSGGRADTQYF. CDR3 bases: TGTGCCAGCACGTCGGGAGGGAGGGCAGATACGCAGTATTTT.

This chain links TRBV27 with TRBJ1-5, with 8 nucleotides matching TRBD1. CDR3 length: 18 amino acids. CDR1 and CDR2 from the germline V gene are MNHEY and SMNVEV (reference sequence). The J segment lost 1 base and the V segment lost 6 bases, leaving 14 bases of the junction unmatched. The CDR3 bases are TGTGCCAGCAGCGATTCGGGGACAGGCCCTGTGAGCAATCAGCCCCAGCATTTT. Its translation: CASSDSGTGPVSNQPQHF.

The V call is TRBV7-2, the J call TRBJ2-1; 11 bases match TRBD2. Germline V CDR1 and CDR2: SGHTA, FQGNSA. V shed 5 bases, J shed 6 bases, and the junction held 15 bases outside the gene matches. The CDR3 covers 18 residues. CDR3 region: CASSRGRLAGSPGNEQFF. The DNA of the CDR3 is TGTGCCAGCAGCAGGGGTCGACTAGCGGGATCCCCCGGCAATGAGCAGTTCTTC.

The V gene is TRBV11-3, the J gene TRBJ1-5; D is possibly TRBD1 (5 bases). Germline lookup yields CDR1 SGHNT and CDR2 YENEEA. This CDR3 spans 15 amino acids. Trimming shortened V by 0 bases and J by 5 bases, and 11 bases separated the two germline ends. The CDR3 sequence is CASSLDAGLDQPQHF. As DNA, the CDR3 is TGTGCCAGCAGCTTAGATGCAGGGTTGGATCAGCCCCAGCATTTT. The full variable domain, its missing parts supplied by reference TRBV11-3 and TRBJ1-5, is EAGVVQSPRYKIIEKKQPVAFWCNPISGHNTLYWYLQNLGQGPELLIRYENEEAVDDSQLPKDRFSAERLKGVDSTLKIQPAELGDSAVYLCASSLDAGLDQPQHFGDGTRLSIL.

DNA of the CDR3: TGCGCCAGCAGCTGGCAGCGCTCAGGGGACGGCTACACCTTC. It specifies CASSWQRSGDGYTF. The chain is built from TRBV5-1 and TRBJ1-2; D possibly corresponds to TRBD1 (6 bases). Germline CDR1 reads SGHRS; CDR2 reads YFSETQ. The ends were cut back, 3 bases at V and 8 bases at J, with 17 bases in the middle. This CDR3 spans 14 amino acids.

The rearrangement uses TRBV4-1 and TRBJ2-7; D might be TRBD2 (6 bases). The V end was cut by 0 bases, the J end by 2 bases, with 11 bases between. The CDR3 is 15 residues long. Germline CDR1 reads MGHRA; CDR2 reads YSYEKL. The CDR3: CASSQDSRGTYEQYF. For the CDR3, the DNA is TGCGCCAGCAGCCAAGATTCCCGGGGGACCTACGAGCAGTACTTC.

On this clone: Compared with germline, one end of the junction differs, possibly owing to a read error. Other DNA sequences in this specimen translate into the identical CDR3. This chain connects TRBV9 to TRBJ1-6; possible D gene TRBD1, 6 bases. Germline V gene sequence: CDR1 SGDLS, CDR2 YYNGEE. The CDR3 consists of 15 residues. DNA of the CDR3: TGTGCCAGCAGCTCTCCGGGACAAGAAAATTCCCCCCTCCACTTT. Translation gives CASSSPGQENSPLHF.

V usage is TRBV11-3 and J usage is TRBJ2-1, with D hard to call. The V and J ends lost 1 base and 5 bases respectively, with 21 bases between them. Germline assignment: CDR1 SGHNT and CDR2 YENEEA. CDR3 size: 18 residues. CDR3 bases: TGTGCCAGCAGCTTAGGAGCCCCCGGCATTAGAGGCCACAATGAGCAGTTCTTC. Its translation is CASSLGAPGIRGHNEQFF.

This chain joins TRBV4-1 and TRBJ1-2; D gene unclear. The V end was cut by 2 bases, the J end by 3 bases, with 28 bases between. This CDR3 has 20 amino acids. Germline lookup yields CDR1 MGHRA and CDR2 YSYEKL. The CDR3 is CASSQSSVSPVLGGDYGYTF. The CDR3 region has the DNA TGCGCCAGCAGCCAAAGCTCAGTGAGCCCAGTTCTAGGTGGCGACTATGGCTACACCTTC.

The J gene is TRBJ1-3, the V gene TRBV18; D might be TRBD1 (5 bases). Germline V CDR1 and CDR2: KGHSH, LQKENI. Deletions cut 3 bases from V and 5 bases from J, with 11 bases between. This CDR3 contains 14 residues. CDR3 sequence reads: CASSPDSTRNTIYF. Here the CDR3 DNA reads TGTGCCAGCTCACCTGACAGTACTCGAAACACCATATATTTT.

The chain links TRBV7-9 to TRBJ2-7; TRBD1 matches at 7 bases. V dropped 2 bases and J dropped 0; count of bases not matched to a gene: 13. The CDR3 runs to 18 residues. Germline loops: CDR1 SEHNR, CDR2 FQNEAQ (reference sequence). The CDR3 loop is CASSLRPPGQMFSYEQYF. The CDR3, as DNA: TGTGCCAGCAGCTTACGCCCTCCGGGACAGATGTTCTCCTACGAGCAGTACTTC.